The 32 T cell receptor beta chains listed next were all sequenced from one sample in a study of CDR3 diversity in severe acne. TCRdb passed the PCR reads through MiXCR, listing each CDR3 protein once. The sample holds approximately 79,000 distinct CDR3 sequences, roughly 52% seen once. The specimen sequenced was blood. The source is a male donor in good health, serving as a control.

This clonotype was seen at least ten times. The V gene is TRBV24-1, the J gene TRBJ2-3, with D possibly matching TRBD1 (5 bases). This CDR3 region has 11 residues. CDR1 and CDR2 (germline): KGHDR, SFDVKD. V lost 12 bases and J lost 5, with 11 bases in between. CDR3: CAAAGQDTQYF. DNA of the CDR3: TGTGCCGCCGCAGGGCAAGATACGCAGTATTTT.

The chain carries TRBV14 and TRBJ1-1; 7 bases fit TRBD1. The CDR3 loop spans 15 amino acids. Germline CDR1 and CDR2: SGHDN and FVKESK. V lost 4 bases, J lost 0 bases, and 5 bases stayed unmatched. The CDR3 sequence: CASSLQDRLNTEAFF. The DNA for the CDR3 is TGTGCCAGCAGCCTACAGGACAGGCTGAACACTGAAGCTTTCTTT.

As concerns this clonotype: One junction end disagrees with the germline gene, perhaps due to a read error. This chain uses TRBV19 with TRBJ1-1; 10 bases are a match to TRBD1. This CDR3 contains 13 residues. Per germline, CDR1 LNHDA and CDR2 SQIVND (reference sequence). The CDR3 region has the DNA TGTGCCAGTAGGACAGGGGGCAACACTGAGGCTTTCTTT. The encoded protein is CASRTGGNTEAFF.

The chain employs TRBV24-1 and TRBJ1-5, with D possibly TRBD1 on 5 matching bases. Trimming removed 3 bases at V and 2 bases at J, with 13 bases between. CDR3 size: 16 residues. The germline CDR1 and CDR2 sequences are KGHDR and SFDVKD. CDR3 sequence: CATSDPVRGGNQPQHF. CDR3 in DNA: TGTGCCACCAGTGATCCTGTTAGGGGAGGCAATCAGCCCCAGCATTTT.

This clonotype was counted ten times or more. The chain links TRBV6-6 to TRBJ1-2, with TRBD1 identical over 8 bases. V shed 6 bases and J 3 bases; nucleotides not matched to a gene: 6. This CDR3 is built from 14 residues. Germline V gene data show CDR1 as MNHNY and CDR2 as SVGAGI (reference sequence). The CDR3 DNA sequence: TGTGCCAGCAGGGCGGACAGGGAATACTATGGCTACACCTTC. Protein product: CASRADREYYGYTF.

The table lists this clonotype with a few counts. The genes are TRBV3-1 and TRBJ1-5; D unclear. The V gene lost 1 base and the J gene lost 3 bases, with 7 bases spanning the gap. The length of the CDR3 is 14 residues. Germline CDR1 reads LGHDT; CDR2 reads YNNKEL (reference sequence). Here the CDR3 reads CASSQGSDNQPQHF. As DNA, the CDR3 is TGTGCCAGCAGCCAAGGCAGTGACAATCAGCCCCAGCATTTT.

The DNA for the CDR3 is TGTGCCAGCAGTGAAAGAGCGGGAGCCTCGTACGAGCAGTACTTC. The encoded protein is CASSERAGASYEQYF. The chain joins TRBV6-1 to TRBJ2-7; 8 positions agree with TRBD2. The CDR3 contains 15 residues. Germline CDR1 reads MNHNS; CDR2 reads SASEGT. Losses at the gene ends were 2 bases for V and 4 bases for J; bases not matched to a gene: 7.

This chain connects TRBV2 to TRBJ2-7, with 14 bases matching TRBD2. Germline V CDR1 and CDR2: SNHLY, FYNNEI. CDR3 size: 16 residues. V was clipped by 1 base and J by 4 bases; unmatched bases: 3. The CDR3 DNA is TGTGCCAGCAGTGAAGGACTAGCGGGAGGGGGATACGAGCAGTACTTC. Residues: CASSEGLAGGGYEQYF.

As for this clonotype: A junction end diverges from the germline sequence, so it may reflect a read error. The genes are TRBV25-1 and TRBJ1-5; D is perhaps TRBD1 (6 bases). The germline V gene has CDR1 MGHDK and CDR2 SYGVNS. CDR3 size: 18 residues. For the CDR3, the DNA is TGCGCCAGCAGTCCGTCCTTGGGGGCAGTGCAGAGCAATCAGCCCCAGCATTTT. It yields the protein CASSPSLGAVQSNQPQHF.

The chain combines TRBV10-1 with TRBJ2-3, with a weak D call TRBD2 (6 bases). From germline, CDR1 is WNHNN and CDR2 SYGVQD (reference sequence). This CDR3 is 18 amino acids long. Trimming cost V 8 bases and J 1 base, with 25 bases left between them. The chain's CDR3 is CASYVNGSDFFCTDTQYF. The DNA for the CDR3 is TGCGCCAGCTACGTTAACGGGAGTGATTTTTTTTGCACAGATACGCAGTATTTT.

This clonotype appeared a few times. The chain employs TRBV7-9 and TRBJ2-7; D is ambiguous. The CDR3 sequence is 14 residues long. Germline V lookup: CDR1 SEHNR, CDR2 FQNEAQ (reference sequence). With 8 bases removed from V and 0 bases from J, the gap between germline ends came to 14 bases. The CDR3 coding sequence is TGTGCCAGCGGAGTAGACCTGAGCTCCTACGAGCAGTACTTC. The encoded protein is CASGVDLSSYEQYF.

The genes are TRBV9 and TRBJ2-7, with 8 bases matching TRBD2. The V segment lost 0 bases and the J segment 2 bases; nucleotides outside the gene matches: 7. The germline gives CDR1 SGDLS, CDR2 YYNGEE. The CDR3 sequence is 16 residues long. In DNA, the CDR3 is TGTGCCAGCAGCGTAGCTGGTGAAGCGGGAGCCTACGAGCAGTACTTC. Amino acids: CASSVAGEAGAYEQYF.

V is TRBV5-1 and J is TRBJ2-5; D might be TRBD2 (6 bases). CDR1 SGHRS and CDR2 YFSETQ come from the germline V gene. The CDR3 is 15 amino acids. V lost 1 base, J lost 0 bases, and 10 bases lay in between. The CDR3 DNA reads as TGCGCCAGCAGCTTGTCCCTAGCGTACCAAGAGACCCAGTACTTC. Its protein is CASSLSLAYQETQYF.

This clonotype was found once. The chain couples TRBV19 to TRBJ1-5; TRBD1 agrees at 7 bases. The germline V gene encodes CDR1 LNHDA and CDR2 SQIVND (reference sequence). This CDR3 contains 14 residues. Unmatched junction bases numbered 7, after V lost 6 bases and J lost 5 bases. The CDR3 spells CASSPDRDHQPQHF. In DNA, the CDR3 is TGTGCCAGTAGCCCTGACAGGGACCATCAGCCCCAGCATTTT.

This clonotype has just a few counts. This chain links TRBV20-1 with TRBJ1-1, with D hard to call. V was pared by 5 bases and J by 4 bases, with 23 bases between. The CDR3 consists of 16 residues. The germline V gene has CDR1 DFQATT and CDR2 SNEGSKA (reference sequence). Written as DNA, the CDR3 is TGCAGTGCTCCGAAACTCGCCGGCACACACCTCACTGAAGCTTTCTTT. Translation gives CSAPKLAGTHLTEAFF.

CDR3 nucleotides: TGTGCCTGGAGTGTATTGCGGCGGGAGACCCAGTACTTC. Translation gives CAWSVLRRETQYF. V gene TRBV30 combines with J gene TRBJ2-5; D is uncertain. V shed 0 bases and J shed 5 bases, with 10 bases lying between them. The germline V gene has CDR1 GTSNPN and CDR2 SVGIG (reference sequence). This CDR3 has 13 amino acids.

The chain combines TRBV7-9 with TRBJ1-2; a possible D gene is TRBD1 (5 bases). V lost 10 bases and J 10 bases, leaving 16 bases between the germline ends. There are 11 residues in the CDR3. Germline V gene lookup returns CDR1 SEHNR and CDR2 FQNEAQ (reference sequence). CDR3 sequence: CAIWGIGFYTF. In DNA, the CDR3 is TGTGCCATCTGGGGGATTGGGTTCTACACCTTC.

This clonotype occurred many times. V gene TRBV7-3 combines with J gene TRBJ2-5; D may be TRBD2 (7 bases). Germline values: CDR1 SGHTA, CDR2 FQGTGA. The CDR3 is made up of 14 amino acids. Trimming cost V 5 bases and J 6 bases, with 16 bases left between them. The CDR3 sequence is CASSTSGGAQTQYF. CDR3 DNA: TGTGCCAGCAGCACCTCGGGGGGCGCACAGACCCAGTACTTC.

There are a few counts of this clonotype. The chain is built from TRBV6-5 and TRBJ2-1; 8 bases fit TRBD2. Germline-derived CDR1 and CDR2 are MNHEY and SVGAGI. The CDR3 length is 14 residues. The trim removed 6 bases at V and 6 bases at J, leaving 7 bases unmatched. The CDR3: CASSAAGAPNEQFF. DNA for the CDR3: TGTGCCAGCAGCGCAGCGGGAGCCCCCAATGAGCAGTTCTTC.

This chain connects TRBV5-1 to TRBJ1-5; no clear D gene. This CDR3 region has 14 residues. Trimming removed 0 bases at V and 2 bases at J, with 6 bases between. The V gene's germline CDR1 is SGHRS and CDR2 YFSETQ. Here the CDR3 DNA reads TGCGCCAGCAGCTTGGACAGTCGCAATCAGCCCCAGCATTTT. Amino acids: CASSLDSRNQPQHF. Based on the CDR3 plus reference TRBV5-1 and TRBJ1-5, the full variable domain is KAGVTQTPRYLIKTRGQQVTLSCSPISGHRSVSWYQQTPGQGLQFLFEYFSETQRNKGNFPGRFSGRQFSNSRSEMNVSTLELGDSALYLCASSLDSRNQPQHFGDGTRLSIL.

This clonotype appeared a few times. The genes are TRBV2 and TRBJ1-2; the D gene is possibly TRBD1 (6 bases). The V and J ends lost 5 bases and 7 bases respectively, with 17 bases between them. The CDR3 loop spans 14 amino acids. Per the germline V gene, CDR1 is SNHLY and CDR2 is FYNNEI. This CDR3 reads CASSPYRVTSGYTF. The CDR3 region has the DNA TGTGCCAGCAGTCCCTACAGGGTAACAAGTGGCTACACCTTC.

This clonotype was seen only a few times. The CDR3 here is CSVGGRNGEKLFF. The CDR3 nucleotides are TGCAGTGTTGGTGGCCGGAACGGTGAAAAACTGTTTTTT. The rearrangement uses TRBV20-1 and TRBJ1-4; D is unresolved. The germline V gene encodes CDR1 DFQATT and CDR2 SNEGSKA (reference sequence). The V end was cut by 7 bases, the J end by 7 bases, with 16 bases between. The CDR3 extends over 13 amino acids.

V is TRBV7-2 and J is TRBJ2-5; no reliable D call. This CDR3 has 13 residues. Germline-derived CDR1 and CDR2 are SGHTA and FQGNSA. V lost 0 bases and J 1 base, leaving 3 bases between the germline ends. CDR3 residues: CASSLASQETQYF. The CDR3 coding sequence is TGTGCCAGCAGCTTAGCCAGCCAAGAGACCCAGTACTTC. Using reference TRBV7-2 and TRBJ2-5 for the parts outside the CDR3, the full variable domain is GAGVSQSPSNKVTEKGKDVELRCDPISGHTALYWYRQSLGQGLEFLIYFQGNSAPDKSGLPSDRFSAERTGGSVSTLTIQRTQQEDSAVYLCASSLASQETQYFGPGTRLLVL.

This clonotype is classed as medium-sized. The chain couples TRBV6-1 to TRBJ2-7; D is ambiguous. CDR3 length equals 12 residues. Germline lookup yields CDR1 MNHNS and CDR2 SASEGT. Trimming stripped 6 bases from V and 3 bases from J, with 9 bases between. For the CDR3, the DNA is TGTGCCAGCAGCGGACCGATCTACGAGCAGTACTTC. Its protein is CASSGPIYEQYF.

The gene calls are TRBV7-3 and TRBJ2-3; D not certain. The CDR3 is made up of 14 amino acids. The germline gives CDR1 SGHTA, CDR2 FQGTGA. V was cut by 1 base and J by 6 bases, with 11 bases left in between. This CDR3 reads CASSLNGPPDTQYF. Here the CDR3 DNA reads TGTGCCAGCAGCTTAAATGGGCCGCCGGATACGCAGTATTTT.

This clonotype was seen repeatedly, ten times or more. The chain recombines TRBV5-1 with TRBJ1-5; D not certain. The CDR3 length is 13 residues. Trimming left V 0 bases short and J 6 bases short, with 7 bases between. CDR1 SGHRS and CDR2 YFSETQ come from the germline V gene. This CDR3 is CASSLVVGQPQHF. The CDR3 bases are TGCGCCAGCAGCTTGGTTGTCGGTCAGCCCCAGCATTTT.

This clonotype has ten or more counts. The V and J genes are TRBV6-1 and TRBJ2-5, with D perhaps TRBD1 (6 bases). The V and J ends lost 3 bases and 3 bases respectively, with 11 bases between them. This CDR3 contains 14 residues. Germline CDR1 and CDR2: MNHNS and SASEGT. The chain's CDR3 is CASSDSAGEETQYF. For the CDR3, the DNA is TGTGCCAGCAGTGATTCCGCAGGGGAAGAGACCCAGTACTTC.

Ten or more counts support this clonotype. V is TRBV20-1 and J is TRBJ1-2; D is unresolved. V shed 0 bases and J shed 4 bases, with 6 bases lying between them. Germline loops: CDR1 DFQATT, CDR2 SNEGSKA (reference sequence). The CDR3 loop spans 12 amino acids. The CDR3 protein is CSARDGVYGYTF. The CDR3 nucleotides read TGCAGTGCTAGAGACGGGGTCTATGGCTACACCTTC.

This clonotype was counted many times. This chain connects TRBV4-1 to TRBJ2-2; perhaps D is TRBD1 or TRBD2 (6 bases each). Germline-derived CDR1 and CDR2 are MGHRA and YSYEKL. The CDR3 is made up of 16 amino acids. V was shortened by 4 bases and J by 4 bases, with 16 bases between the two germline ends. CDR3 bases: TGCGCCAGCAGCCGAGGGGGGCTGGTTAGCACCGGGGAGCTGTTTTTT. Protein: CASSRGGLVSTGELFF.

This clonotype came up once. The chain couples TRBV2 to TRBJ1-6; D is possibly TRBD1 (5 bases). CDR1 and CDR2 (germline): SNHLY, FYNNEI. CDR3 length equals 14 residues. The V end lost 6 bases, the J end lost 8 bases, and 14 bases lay between the germline ends. CDR3 DNA: TGTGCCAGCAGCGAAATTGACAGTTATTCACCCCTCCACTTT. It specifies CASSEIDSYSPLHF.

This clonotype was picked up many times. CDR3 loop: CARLRGEKNTEAFF. CDR3 DNA: TGTGCCCGCTTGCGGGGGGAGAAGAACACTGAAGCTTTCTTT. This sequence joins TRBV6-6 and TRBJ1-1, with D maybe TRBD1 (5 bases). Germline V CDR1 and CDR2: MNHNY, SVGAGI (reference sequence). V lost 11 bases to trimming and J lost 1 base, with 17 bases between them. This CDR3 is built from 14 residues.

This clonotype occurred a few times. The chain uses TRBV15 and TRBJ2-7; 10 nucleotides match TRBD1. The CDR3 length is 14 residues. The germline gives CDR1 LNHNV, CDR2 YYDKDF (reference sequence). The V segment lost 1 base and the J segment 3 bases; nucleotides outside the gene matches: 0. CDR3 DNA sequence: TGTGCCACCAGCAGAGGGACAGGGGGCTACGAGCAGTACTTC. Residues: CATSRGTGGYEQYF.